The present TCR beta chain was sequenced within a study of T cell responses to AZD1222 COVID-19 vaccine. General study results and limits: Sampling that yielded the repertoires occurred only after the peak T cell response.

V lost 6 bases, J lost 4 bases, and 11 bases stayed unmatched. Germline CDR1 MNHEY, CDR2 SVGAGI. The CDR3 extends over 15 amino acids. As to this clone: Its specificity is unknown.

Sequencing used immunoSEQ multiplex PCR; TCRdb keeps in-frame clones, though not all of them. The data show 100,000 to 150,000 clones, 89% seen once. This chain links TRBV6-5 with TRBJ1-1, with 7 nucleotides matching TRBD1. Here the sequenced sample was peripheral blood, taken on day 0 of AZD1222 vaccination. This TCR derives from an adult in good health. The CDR3 protein is CASRDKTGASTEAFF. In DNA, the CDR3 is TGTGCCAGCAGGGATAAAACAGGGGCGAGCACTGAAGCTTTCTTT.